This T cell receptor (beta chain) was sequenced during a study of CD8 T cells in Susac syndrome. Worth noting for this clonotype: What it recognizes is unknown.

Sequencing of TCR beta was carried out in blood CD8+ and CD4+ T cells. The CDR3 totals 15 residues. Germline-derived CDR1 and CDR2 are LGHNA and YNFKEQ. Trimming shortened V by 6 bases and J by 3 bases, and 16 bases separated the two germline ends. cDNA came from about 0.5 to 1 ug RNA primed by random hexamers. It was immunoSEQ multiplex PCR that amplified TCR beta CDR3 across 54 Vbeta and 13 Jbeta. TCRdb reprocessed the immunoSEQ multiplex PCR reads via MiXCR and lists one record per CDR3 protein. This sample has under 550,000 distinct CDR3 sequences; 75% to 90% occur once, and the top ten carry about 0.1%. General study results and limits: In its TCR sequencing and HLA analysis, the study acknowledged that the number of individuals was relatively small.

Sequencing was performed on CD8+ T cells from PBMCs. The TCR was taken from a human donor with multiple sclerosis. V usage is TRBV4-2 and J usage is TRBJ2-3; D gene ambiguous. The CDR3, as DNA: TGTGCCAGCAGACCCACCCCATCCGAGACAGATACGCAGTATTTT. Translation: CASRPTPSETDTQYF.